Each of the 14 T cell receptor beta chains below was sequenced from the same sample in a study of cytomegalovirus exposure and HLA in healthy donors. Here immunoSEQ multiplex PCR was the method, and the copy in TCRdb shows in-frame clones only, minus some. The sample includes 150,000 to 250,000 clones, approximately 80% of them seen just once. Sample: PBMCs. The receptors stem from a woman aged 25 to 39 in good health and CMV-seropositive.

This chain's CDR3 is CASSLGVSEAFF. The CDR3 DNA sequence: TGTGCCAGCAGCTTGGGAGTTTCAGAAGCTTTCTTT. The rearrangement uses TRBV7-9 and TRBJ1-1; D ambiguous. The CDR3 length is 12 residues. CDR1 and CDR2 (germline): SEHNR, FQNEAQ (reference sequence). Trimming took 3 bases from V and 8 from J, leaving 10 bases between them.

V is TRBV19 and J is TRBJ2-7; D may be TRBD2 (6 bases). Trimming shortened V by 5 bases and J by 3 bases, and 8 bases separated the two germline ends. The CDR3 consists of 12 residues. Germline V gives CDR1 LNHDA, CDR2 SQIVND (reference sequence). CDR3 protein: CASSGRSYEQYF. In nucleotides, the CDR3 is TGTGCCAGTAGTGGGAGGAGCTACGAGCAGTACTTC.

The CDR3 DNA sequence: TGCGCCAGCAGCCAAGGAAGGACCGGGACAGGGTACAATGAGCAGTTCTTC. It translates to CASSQGRTGTGYNEQFF. The rearrangement links TRBV4-1 to TRBJ2-1; TRBD1 aligns across 9 bases. Germline CDR1 MGHRA, CDR2 YSYEKL. The CDR3 runs to 17 residues. V trimming: 1 base; J trimming: 4 bases; junction bases outside the gene matches: 8.

The rearrangement uses TRBV20-1 and TRBJ1-1; D is possibly TRBD1 (6 bases). CDR1 and CDR2 (germline): DFQATT, SNEGSKA (reference sequence). The CDR3 consists of 11 residues. Trimming pared 4 bases from V and 11 bases from J, leaving 14 bases between. This CDR3 reads CSANTGTVAFF. For the CDR3, the DNA is TGCAGTGCTAATACAGGGACGGTTGCTTTCTTT.

This chain links TRBV5-1 with TRBJ2-1; D may be TRBD1 (6 bases). The germline V gene has CDR1 SGHRS and CDR2 YFSETQ. The length of the CDR3 is 13 residues. V gave up 1 base and J gave up 8 bases, with 10 bases separating them. The CDR3 loop is CASSLLQGYEQFF. The CDR3 DNA is TGCGCCAGCAGCTTGTTACAGGGATATGAGCAGTTCTTC.

This clone came up once. The chain employs TRBV2 and TRBJ2-7; D is unclear. The CDR3 contains 11 residues. V dropped 3 bases and J dropped 2 bases, with 2 bases sitting between them. Germline V CDR1 and CDR2: SNHLY, FYNNEI. CDR3 protein: CASSDAYEQYF. CDR3 nucleotide sequence: TGTGCCAGCAGTGACGCCTACGAGCAGTACTTC.

The J gene is TRBJ2-1, the V gene TRBV11-2, with D possibly matching TRBD2 (6 bases). This CDR3 has 15 residues. V was pared by 8 bases and J by 1 base, with 15 bases between. The germline V gene encodes CDR1 SGHAT and CDR2 FQNNGV. The CDR3 loop reads CASGRIAVSYNEQFF. The CDR3 DNA follows: TGTGCCAGCGGCCGAATAGCGGTTTCCTACAATGAGCAGTTCTTC.

V gene TRBV2 combines with J gene TRBJ1-1, with D unclear. CDR3 length equals 15 residues. V lost 6 bases to trimming and J lost 1 base, with 15 bases between them. Germline V gene lookup returns CDR1 SNHLY and CDR2 FYNNEI. The CDR3 bases are TGTGCCAGCAGGGCAACTAGACGGCAGAACACTGAAGCTTTCTTT. Its protein is CASRATRRQNTEAFF.

CDR3 nucleotides: TGTGCCAGCAGCCTGACTAGCGGCGACTACAATGAGCAGTTCTTC. This encodes CASSLTSGDYNEQFF. This rearrangement joins TRBV7-2 to TRBJ2-1; 9 nucleotides align to TRBD2. This CDR3 has 15 residues. J lost 3 bases, V lost 5 bases, and 5 bases had no gene match. Germline V gene sequence: CDR1 SGHTA, CDR2 FQGNSA.

As concerns this clone: The sample carries other DNA sequences with the same CDR3. The gene calls are TRBV5-1 and TRBJ1-1, with TRBD1 as a possible D gene (6 bases). The CDR3 spans 14 residues. Deletions cut 0 bases from V and 5 bases from J, with 11 bases between. CDR1 is SGHRS and CDR2 is YFSETQ in the germline V gene. CDR3 DNA: TGCGCCAGCAGCTTGGAAGGGGGAGCAACTGAAGCTTTCTTT. It codes for CASSLEGGATEAFF.

Here the CDR3 reads CASSKGARYTEAFF. CDR3 in DNA: TGTGCCAGCAGTAAGGGGGCGCGGTACACTGAAGCTTTCTTT. V usage is TRBV6-5 and J usage is TRBJ1-1; 7 bases are a match to TRBD1. The junction had 6 bases not matched to a gene; V was cut back by 5 bases and J by 3 bases. The CDR3 extends over 14 amino acids. Germline V CDR1 and CDR2: MNHEY, SVGAGI.

The chain joins TRBV5-1 to TRBJ1-4; 8 bases agree with TRBD1. The CDR3 runs to 15 residues. The germline V gene encodes CDR1 SGHRS and CDR2 YFSETQ. Trimming cost V 6 bases and J 1 base; bases outside gene matches: 5. CDR3 sequence (DNA): TGCGCCAGCAAGGCAGGGGGCTTAACTAATGAAAAACTGTTTTTT. It translates to CASKAGGLTNEKLFF. Full variable domain (remainder filled in from reference TRBV5-1 and TRBJ1-4): KAGVTQTPRYLIKTRGQQVTLSCSPISGHRSVSWYQQTPGQGLQFLFEYFSETQRNKGNFPGRFSGRQFSNSRSEMNVSTLELGDSALYLCASKAGGLTNEKLFFGSGTQLSVL.

The chain couples TRBV28 to TRBJ2-3; the D gene is possibly TRBD2 (6 bases). This CDR3 is built from 14 residues. From germline, CDR1 is MDHEN and CDR2 SYDVKM. V gave up 2 bases and J gave up 3 bases, with 9 bases separating them. The CDR3 loop is CASSLGGSTDTQYF. In DNA, the CDR3 is TGTGCCAGCAGTTTAGGGGGGTCGACAGATACGCAGTATTTT.

This clone is a singleton in its sample. Germline and junction disagree at one end, which may indicate a read error. V and J are TRBV6-5 and TRBJ2-1; 10 bases match TRBD1. Germline assignment: CDR1 MNHEY and CDR2 SVGAGI. The CDR3 consists of 16 residues. CDR3: CASSYDDRGPPNEQFF. The CDR3 DNA is TGTGCCAGCAGTTACGATGACAGGGGGCCCCCCAATGAACAGTTCTTC.